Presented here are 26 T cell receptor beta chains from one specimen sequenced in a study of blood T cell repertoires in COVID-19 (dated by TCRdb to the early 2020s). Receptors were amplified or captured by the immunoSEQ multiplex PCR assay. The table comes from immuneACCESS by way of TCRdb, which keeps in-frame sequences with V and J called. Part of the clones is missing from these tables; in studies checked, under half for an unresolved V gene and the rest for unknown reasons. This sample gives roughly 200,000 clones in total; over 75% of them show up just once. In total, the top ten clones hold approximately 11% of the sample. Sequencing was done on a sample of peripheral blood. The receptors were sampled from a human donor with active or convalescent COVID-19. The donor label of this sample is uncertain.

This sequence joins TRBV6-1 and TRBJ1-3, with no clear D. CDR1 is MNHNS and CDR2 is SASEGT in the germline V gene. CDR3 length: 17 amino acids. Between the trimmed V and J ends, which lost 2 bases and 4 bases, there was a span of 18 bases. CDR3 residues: CASSESSAERAGNTIYF. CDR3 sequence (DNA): TGTGCCAGCAGTGAATCTTCGGCGGAGCGGGCAGGAAACACCATATATTTT.

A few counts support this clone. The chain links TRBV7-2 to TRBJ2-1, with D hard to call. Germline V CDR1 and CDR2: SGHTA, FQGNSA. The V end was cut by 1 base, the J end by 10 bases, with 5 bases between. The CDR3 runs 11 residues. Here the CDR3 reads CASSLGREQFF. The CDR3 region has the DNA TGTGCCAGCAGCTTAGGCAGGGAGCAGTTCTTC.

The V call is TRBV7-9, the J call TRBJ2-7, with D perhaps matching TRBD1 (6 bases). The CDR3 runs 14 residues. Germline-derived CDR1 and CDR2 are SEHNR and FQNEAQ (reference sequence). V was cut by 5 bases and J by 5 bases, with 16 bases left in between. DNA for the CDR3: TGTGCCAGCAGCCGATCAGGGGCCCTAGACGAGCAGTACTTC. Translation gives CASSRSGALDEQYF.

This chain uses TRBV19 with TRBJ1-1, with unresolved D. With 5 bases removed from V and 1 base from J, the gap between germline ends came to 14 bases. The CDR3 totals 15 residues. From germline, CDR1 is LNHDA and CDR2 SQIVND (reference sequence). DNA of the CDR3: TGTGCCAGTAGTCCAATGTCGGGAGCGAACACTGAAGCTTTCTTT. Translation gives CASSPMSGANTEAFF.

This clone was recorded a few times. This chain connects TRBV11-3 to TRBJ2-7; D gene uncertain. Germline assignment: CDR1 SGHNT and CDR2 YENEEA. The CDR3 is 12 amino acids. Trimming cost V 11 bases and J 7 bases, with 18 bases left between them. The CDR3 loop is CAVASASEEQYF. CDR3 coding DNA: TGTGCCGTAGCCTCCGCATCTGAGGAGCAGTACTTC.

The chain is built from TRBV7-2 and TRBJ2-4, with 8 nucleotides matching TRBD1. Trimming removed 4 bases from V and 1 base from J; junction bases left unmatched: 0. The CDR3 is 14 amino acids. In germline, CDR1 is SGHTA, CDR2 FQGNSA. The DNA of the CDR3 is TGTGCCAGCAGCTACAGGGGGGCCAAAAACATTCAGTACTTC. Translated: CASSYRGAKNIQYF.

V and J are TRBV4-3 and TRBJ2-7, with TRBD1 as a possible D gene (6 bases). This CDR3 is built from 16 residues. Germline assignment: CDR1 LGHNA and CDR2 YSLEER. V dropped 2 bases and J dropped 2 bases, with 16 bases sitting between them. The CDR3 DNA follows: TGCGCCAGCAGCCAACACCCGGGACAAGGGGCCTACGAGCAGTACTTC. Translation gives CASSQHPGQGAYEQYF.

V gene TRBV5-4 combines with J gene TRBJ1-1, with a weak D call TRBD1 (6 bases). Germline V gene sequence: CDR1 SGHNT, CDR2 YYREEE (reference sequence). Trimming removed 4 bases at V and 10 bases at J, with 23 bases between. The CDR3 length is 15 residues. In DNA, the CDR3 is TGTGCCAGCAGCACCCAGGGAGGGACACTGAGTGGAGCTTTCTTT. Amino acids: CASSTQGGTLSGAFF.

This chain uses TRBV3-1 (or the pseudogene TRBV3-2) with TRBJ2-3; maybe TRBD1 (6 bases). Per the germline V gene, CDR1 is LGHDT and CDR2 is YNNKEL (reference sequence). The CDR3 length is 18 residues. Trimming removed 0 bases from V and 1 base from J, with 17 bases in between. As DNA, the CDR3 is TGTGCCAGCAGCCAAGAATCAAAGGGGGTACGGGGCACAGATACGCAGTATTTT. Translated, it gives CASSQESKGVRGTDTQYF.

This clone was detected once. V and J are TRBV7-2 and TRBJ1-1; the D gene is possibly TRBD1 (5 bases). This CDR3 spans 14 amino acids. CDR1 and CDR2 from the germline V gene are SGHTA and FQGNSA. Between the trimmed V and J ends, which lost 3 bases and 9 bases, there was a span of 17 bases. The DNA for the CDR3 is TGTGCCAGCAGCTTCTTCATGGGGCACGCTCAAGCTTTCTTT. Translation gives CASSFFMGHAQAFF.

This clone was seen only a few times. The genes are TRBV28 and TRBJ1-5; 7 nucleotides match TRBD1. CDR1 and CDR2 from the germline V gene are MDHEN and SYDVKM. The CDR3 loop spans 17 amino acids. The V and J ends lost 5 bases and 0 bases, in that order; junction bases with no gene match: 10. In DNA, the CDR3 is TGTGCCAGCAGTCCTCCTCAGGACAGGATTAGCAATCAGCCCCAGCATTTT. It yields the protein CASSPPQDRISNQPQHF.

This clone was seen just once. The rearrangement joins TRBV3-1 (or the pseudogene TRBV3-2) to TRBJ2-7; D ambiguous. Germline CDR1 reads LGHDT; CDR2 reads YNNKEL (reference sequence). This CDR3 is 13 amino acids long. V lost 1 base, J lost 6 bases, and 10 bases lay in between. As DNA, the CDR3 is TGTGCCAGCAGCCAAGTGAGTTCGGGCGAGCAGTACTTC. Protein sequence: CASSQVSSGEQYF.

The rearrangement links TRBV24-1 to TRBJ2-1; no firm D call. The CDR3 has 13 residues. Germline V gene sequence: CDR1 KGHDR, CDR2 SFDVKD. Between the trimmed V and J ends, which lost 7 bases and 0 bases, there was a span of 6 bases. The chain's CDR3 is CATRSNSYNEQFF. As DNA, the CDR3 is TGTGCCACCAGGAGTAACTCCTACAATGAGCAGTTCTTC.

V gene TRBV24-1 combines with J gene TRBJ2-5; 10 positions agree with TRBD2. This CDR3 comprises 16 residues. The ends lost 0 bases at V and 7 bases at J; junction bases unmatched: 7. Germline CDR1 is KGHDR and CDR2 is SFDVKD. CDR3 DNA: TGTGCCACCAGTGATTTGCAAGCGGGAGGGCCAGGGACCCAGTACTTC. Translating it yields CATSDLQAGGPGTQYF.

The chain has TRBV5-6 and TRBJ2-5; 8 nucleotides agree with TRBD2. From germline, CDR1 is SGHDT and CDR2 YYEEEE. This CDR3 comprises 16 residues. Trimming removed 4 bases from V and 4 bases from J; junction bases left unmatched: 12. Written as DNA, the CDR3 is TGTGCCAGCAGCCTAGTACTAGCGGCCCGGAGAGAGACCCAGTACTTC. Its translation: CASSLVLAARRETQYF.

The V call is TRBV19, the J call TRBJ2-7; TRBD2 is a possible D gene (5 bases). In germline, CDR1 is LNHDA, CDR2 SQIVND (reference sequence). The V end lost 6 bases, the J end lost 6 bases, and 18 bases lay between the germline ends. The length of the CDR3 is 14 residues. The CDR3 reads CASRQTGVRGEQYF. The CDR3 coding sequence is TGTGCCAGTAGACAAACTGGAGTCCGGGGCGAGCAGTACTTC. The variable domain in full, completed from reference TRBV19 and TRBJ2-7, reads DGGITQSPKYLFRKEGQNVTLSCEQNLNHDAMYWYRQDPGQGLRLIYYSQIVNDFQKGDIAEGYSVSREKKESFPLTVTSAQKNPTAFYLCASRQTGVRGEQYFGPGTRLTVT.

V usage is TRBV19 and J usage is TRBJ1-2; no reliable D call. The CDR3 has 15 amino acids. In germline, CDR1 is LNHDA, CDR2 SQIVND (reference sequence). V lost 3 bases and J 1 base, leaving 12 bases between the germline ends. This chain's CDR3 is CASSIGGSLNYGYTF. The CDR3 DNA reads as TGTGCCAGTAGTATCGGTGGTAGCCTTAACTATGGCTACACCTTC.

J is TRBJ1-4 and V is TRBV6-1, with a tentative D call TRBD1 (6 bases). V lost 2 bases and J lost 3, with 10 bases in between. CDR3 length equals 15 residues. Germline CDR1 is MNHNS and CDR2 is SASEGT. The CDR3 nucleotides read TGTGCCAGCAGTGAAACAGGGCTTGCTAATGAAAAACTGTTTTTT. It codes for CASSETGLANEKLFF.

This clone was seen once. The CDR3 region has the DNA TGTGCCACCGGACTAGCGGGAGACACAGATACGCAGTATTTT. Its translation is CATGLAGDTDTQYF. The chain links TRBV24-1 to TRBJ2-3; the match to TRBD2 covers 13 bases. This CDR3 contains 14 residues. V shed 9 bases and J 2 bases; nucleotides not matched to a gene: 1. Per germline, CDR1 KGHDR and CDR2 SFDVKD.

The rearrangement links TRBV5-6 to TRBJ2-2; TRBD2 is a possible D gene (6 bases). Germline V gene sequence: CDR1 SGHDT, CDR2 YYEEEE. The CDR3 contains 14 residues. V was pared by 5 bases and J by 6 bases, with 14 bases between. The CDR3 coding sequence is TGTGCCAGCAGGGAGGGACTCAGGCCCGGGGAGCTGTTTTTT. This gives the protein CASREGLRPGELFF.

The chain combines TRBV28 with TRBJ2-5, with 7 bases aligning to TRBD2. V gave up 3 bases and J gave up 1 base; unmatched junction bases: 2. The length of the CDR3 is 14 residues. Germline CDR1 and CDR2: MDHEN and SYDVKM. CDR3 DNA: TGTGCCAGCAGTTTGGGGGGGTTCCAAGAGACCCAGTACTTC. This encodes CASSLGGFQETQYF.

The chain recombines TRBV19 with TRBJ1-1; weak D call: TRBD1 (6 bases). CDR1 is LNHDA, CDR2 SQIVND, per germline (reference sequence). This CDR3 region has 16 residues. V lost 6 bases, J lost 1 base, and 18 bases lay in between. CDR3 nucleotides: TGTGCCAGTAGGGTACAGGGCCAGGTACAGAACACTGAAGCTTTCTTT. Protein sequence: CASRVQGQVQNTEAFF.

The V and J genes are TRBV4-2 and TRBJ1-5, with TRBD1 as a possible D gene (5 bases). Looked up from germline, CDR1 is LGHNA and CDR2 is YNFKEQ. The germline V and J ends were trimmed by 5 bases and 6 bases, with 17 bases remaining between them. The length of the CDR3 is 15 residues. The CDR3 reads CASSESQAGRQPQHF. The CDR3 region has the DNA TGTGCCAGCAGCGAAAGCCAGGCGGGGCGTCAGCCCCAGCATTTT.

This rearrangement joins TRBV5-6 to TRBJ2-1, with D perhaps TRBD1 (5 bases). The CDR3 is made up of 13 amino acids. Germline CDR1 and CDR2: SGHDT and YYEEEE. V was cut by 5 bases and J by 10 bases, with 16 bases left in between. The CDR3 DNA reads TGTGCCAGCAGTTCGGCCAGGGTTGGCGAGCAGTTCTTC. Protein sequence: CASSSARVGEQFF.

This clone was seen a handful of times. The CDR3: CASSRQTVGTEAFF. The CDR3 DNA sequence: TGTGCCAGCAGCCGGCAGACAGTAGGCACTGAAGCTTTCTTT. The chain links TRBV5-6 to TRBJ1-1, with D perhaps TRBD1 (5 bases). The CDR3 loop spans 14 amino acids. Trimming took 4 bases from V and 4 from J, leaving 14 bases between them. Germline-derived CDR1 and CDR2 are SGHDT and YYEEEE.

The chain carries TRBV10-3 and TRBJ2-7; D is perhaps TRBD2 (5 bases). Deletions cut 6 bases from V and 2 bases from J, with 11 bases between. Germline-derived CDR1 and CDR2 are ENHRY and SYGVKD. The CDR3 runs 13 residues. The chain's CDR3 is CAISRERTYEQYF. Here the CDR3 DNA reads TGTGCCATCAGCCGGGAACGCACCTACGAGCAGTACTTC.